These 19 T cell receptor beta chains were all obtained from the same sample, sequenced in a study of technical replicates of blood from a handful of donors. Sequenced by immunoSEQ multiplex PCR; TCRdb stores in-frame clones only, minus some. The sample consists of roughly 48,000 clones, roughly 92% of them appearing once. Sequencing used PBMCs. Every receptor here comes from a human donor in good health. Some clones in this sample may be carry-over from other donors' samples.

This chain's CDR3 is CASGTSDELVETQYF. The CDR3 coding sequence is TGTGCCAGCGGGACTAGCGACGAATTGGTGGAGACCCAGTACTTC. V gene TRBV6-5 combines with J gene TRBJ2-5, with 10 bases fitting TRBD2. This CDR3 has 15 amino acids. V trimming: 8 bases; J trimming: 5 bases; junction bases outside the gene matches: 11. Germline CDR1 reads MNHEY; CDR2 reads SVGAGI.

This clone has only a few counts. The chain employs TRBV9 and TRBJ1-1; 7 bases align to TRBD1. This CDR3 region has 13 residues. The V segment lost 5 bases and the J segment 4 bases; nucleotides outside the gene matches: 5. Looked up from germline, CDR1 is SGDLS and CDR2 is YYNGEE. The CDR3 DNA sequence: TGTGCCAGCAGTCGAGGGGGCGTCACTGAAGCTTTCTTT. This gives the protein CASSRGGVTEAFF.

The V call is TRBV11-2, the J call TRBJ2-4; 8 bases are a match to TRBD1. Trimming removed 1 base from V and 5 bases from J; junction bases left unmatched: 1. Germline V lookup: CDR1 SGHAT, CDR2 FQNNGV. CDR3 size: 14 residues. CDR3 amino acids: CASSLGTGQNIQYF. The CDR3 nucleotides read TGTGCCAGCAGCTTAGGGACAGGGCAAAACATTCAGTACTTC.

This clone was counted a few times. The rearrangement joins TRBV15 to TRBJ1-3; 8 bases fit TRBD1. The CDR3 contains 18 residues. The germline CDR1 and CDR2 sequences are LNHNV and YYDKDF (reference sequence). Losses at the gene ends were 0 bases for V and 0 bases for J; bases not matched to a gene: 7. CDR3 sequence: CATSRDWGQANSGNTIYF. The CDR3 DNA follows: TGTGCCACCAGCAGAGACTGGGGACAGGCGAACTCTGGAAACACCATATATTTT. Based on the CDR3 plus reference TRBV15 and TRBJ1-3, the full variable domain is DAMVIQNPRYQVTQFGKPVTLSCSQTLNHNVMYWYQQKSSQAPKLLFHYYDKDFNNEADTPDNFQSRRPNTSFCFLDIRSPGLGDTAMYLCATSRDWGQANSGNTIYFGEGSWLTVV.

The sample holds one count of this clone. The V call is TRBV29-1, the J call TRBJ2-1, with 8 bases matching TRBD1. Trimming took 7 bases from V and 6 from J; bases not matched to a gene: 8. The CDR3 loop spans 13 amino acids. CDR1 and CDR2 (germline): SQVTM, ANQGSEA. CDR3: CSERTGQVNEQFF. In nucleotides, the CDR3 is TGCAGCGAGAGGACAGGGCAAGTCAATGAGCAGTTCTTC.

The rearrangement links TRBV7-9 to TRBJ1-4, with D possibly matching TRBD1 (6 bases). The CDR3 is 16 residues long. Trimming removed 4 bases at V and 8 bases at J, with 20 bases between. From germline, CDR1 is SEHNR and CDR2 FQNEAQ (reference sequence). The CDR3, as DNA: TGTGCCAGCAGCTCCTCAGCAACAGGGTTCAGAGAAAAACTGTTTTTT. It translates to CASSSSATGFREKLFF.

The V gene is TRBV15, the J gene TRBJ2-2, with 7 nucleotides matching TRBD1. Germline values: CDR1 LNHNV, CDR2 YYDKDF (reference sequence). CDR3 size: 14 residues. V was clipped by 4 bases and J by 5 bases; unmatched bases: 4. CDR3 nucleotide sequence: TGTGCCACCAGCAATGACAGGGAGACCGGGGAGCTGTTTTTT. This sequence encodes CATSNDRETGELFF.

The V gene is TRBV6-5, the J gene TRBJ1-2; 8 bases are a match to TRBD1. Germline V gives CDR1 MNHEY, CDR2 SVGAGI. J gave up 3 bases and V 6 bases, and 9 bases lay outside the gene matches. The CDR3 extends over 15 amino acids. CDR3 sequence (DNA): TGTGCCAGCAGAATTCGGGTGGGACAGGACTATGGCTACACCTTC. This translates into CASRIRVGQDYGYTF.

V is TRBV4-3 and J is TRBJ1-2; a weak D match, TRBD1 (5 bases). The CDR3 has 16 residues. Trimming took 1 base from V and 6 from J, leaving 18 bases between them. Germline V gives CDR1 LGHNA, CDR2 YSLEER. CDR3 amino acids: CASSQVPGGKKNGYTF. The CDR3 region has the DNA TGCGCCAGCAGCCAAGTCCCGGGGGGGAAGAAAAATGGCTACACCTTC.

The gene calls are TRBV5-1 and TRBJ2-1; 9 bases are a match to TRBD1. The CDR3 is made up of 13 amino acids. Germline lookup yields CDR1 SGHRS and CDR2 YFSETQ. V lost 2 bases to trimming and J lost 9 bases; unmatched junction nucleotides: 3. The CDR3 reads CASSLQGAGEQFF. CDR3 in DNA: TGCGCCAGCAGCTTACAGGGGGCGGGTGAGCAGTTCTTC.

The rearrangement uses TRBV6-5 and TRBJ1-2; TRBD1 matches at 7 bases. The germline CDR1 and CDR2 sequences are MNHEY and SVGAGI. J gave up 2 bases and V 7 bases, and 1 base lay outside the gene matches. The CDR3 is made up of 12 amino acids. CDR3 bases: TGTGCCAGCAAGGGGGCAAACTATGGCTACACCTTC. Its protein product is CASKGANYGYTF.

This chain links TRBV23-1 with TRBJ1-5; 10 bases align to TRBD1. TRBV23-1 is an ORF for which the function is uncertain. The CDR3 extends over 14 amino acids. V lost 8 bases and J lost 8; bases outside the gene matches: 9. DNA of the CDR3: TGCGCCAGCCGAGGACAGGGGGTGTCTGAGCCCCAGCATTTT. This encodes CASRGQGVSEPQHF.

This clone was counted once. The chain joins TRBV7-3 to TRBJ2-3; 8 bases are shared with TRBD2. V was clipped by 8 bases and J by 4 bases; unmatched bases: 8. The CDR3 runs 14 residues. Germline CDR1 and CDR2: SGHTA and FQGTGA. CDR3 region: CASSGAGGSDTQYF. In DNA, the CDR3 is TGTGCCAGCTCGGGTGCGGGGGGCTCAGATACGCAGTATTTT.

The chain recombines TRBV6-6 with TRBJ1-6; D remains ambiguous. The CDR3 totals 15 residues. V gave up 7 bases and J gave up 0 bases, with 10 bases separating them. Germline V gene sequence: CDR1 MNHNY, CDR2 SVGAGI (reference sequence). CDR3 region: CASTVAGSYNSPLHF. CDR3 bases: TGTGCCAGCACAGTCGCAGGCTCCTATAATTCACCCCTCCACTTT.

Here the CDR3 DNA reads TGTGCCAGCGGGTGGACAGCATCGGAAAAACTGTTTTTT. This gives the protein CASGWTASEKLFF. The chain employs TRBV25-1 and TRBJ1-4, with D possibly matching TRBD1 (6 bases). CDR1 and CDR2 (germline): MGHDK, SYGVNS. The ends were cut back, 8 bases at V and 8 bases at J, with 15 bases in the middle. This CDR3 has 13 residues.

This clone was seen a single time. This rearrangement joins TRBV4-2 to TRBJ1-1, with a tentative D call TRBD1 (5 bases). Germline V gene data show CDR1 as LGHNA and CDR2 as YNFKEQ. This CDR3 is built from 15 residues. Trimming left V 0 bases short and J 6 bases short, with 14 bases between. Here the CDR3 DNA reads TGTGCCAGCAGCCAAGATCCAGGGCCCTACCCTGAAGCTTTCTTT. This codes for CASSQDPGPYPEAFF.

The V gene is TRBV25-1, the J gene TRBJ1-1, with 7 nucleotides matching TRBD1. The CDR3 is 13 residues long. Germline trimming cut 2 bases from V and 5 bases from J; bases unmatched to any gene: 2. Germline V gene sequence: CDR1 MGHDK, CDR2 SYGVNS. This CDR3 reads CASSETRGTEAFF. The CDR3 bases are TGTGCCAGCAGTGAAACCAGGGGGACTGAAGCTTTCTTT. Complete variable domain (other parts from reference TRBV25-1 and TRBJ1-1): EADIYQTPRYLVIGTGKKITLECSQTMGHDKMYWYQQDPGMELHLIHYSYGVNSTEKGDLSSESTVSRIRTEHFPLTLESARPSHTSQYLCASSETRGTEAFFGQGTRLTVV.

The chain employs TRBV30 and TRBJ2-7; a weak D match, TRBD1 (6 bases). V lost 3 bases to trimming and J lost 2 bases, with 8 bases between them. The germline CDR1 and CDR2 sequences are GTSNPN and SVGIG (reference sequence). The CDR3 runs 12 residues. For the CDR3, the DNA is TGTGCCTGGAGACGGACAGCCTACGAGCAGTACTTC. Translation gives CAWRRTAYEQYF.

The J gene is TRBJ1-2, the V gene TRBV5-4, with D possibly matching TRBD1 (6 bases). V lost 1 base and J lost 4, with 11 bases in between. The CDR3 is 14 amino acids. Germline assignment: CDR1 SGHNT and CDR2 YYREEE (reference sequence). CDR3 coding DNA: TGTGCCAGCAGCTTGTCCACAGGGTCCTATGGCTACACCTTC. It is translated as CASSLSTGSYGYTF.